This TCR beta chain derives from a study of regulatory T cells in long-lasting Graves disease. Findings and caveats of the study: Newly diagnosed disease favored TRBV20-1 and TRBJ2-1 over persistent disease. A greater number of public clonotypes (approximately 2,700) was shared by persistent patients than by new patients (around 970). Newly diagnosed Graves' patients had higher TCR diversity than persistent ones.

As regards this clonotype: Its target is unknown.

As for time point: persistent/refractory GD, antithyroid drugs over 5 years with positive TRAb. PBMCs were the source of the RNA used for TCR sequencing. HTBI primers from iRepertoire and Arm-PCR of CDR3 regions yielded the TCR beta libraries. One entry per CDR3 protein results from TCRdb running MiXCR on the multiplex PCR reads. The table includes approximately 400,000 distinct CDR3 sequences, less than 25% detected once. Trimming at V came to 0 bases and at J to 4 bases, leaving 4 bases not matched to a gene. The germline V gene has CDR1 MNHEY and CDR2 SVGEGT. This CDR3 is built from 15 residues. The receptor was derived from a female donor with Graves disease. The V call is TRBV6-2 or TRBV6-3, the J call TRBJ2-3; 7 bases align to TRBD2. Here the sequenced sample was peripheral blood mononuclear cells (PBMCs), taken when the disease was refractory, from a patient treated with antithyroid drugs. CDR3 region: CASSYSTGGADTQYF. CDR3 sequence (DNA): TGTGCCAGCAGTTACTCAACGGGGGGAGCAGATACGCAGTATTTT.